The rows below give T cell receptor beta chains drawn from one sample of a study of shared clonotypes between healthy human individuals. The protocol was immunoSEQ multiplex PCR, while the TCRdb copy is restricted to in-frame clones and leaves out a portion. The sample lists approximately 1,000,000 clones, around 82% seen once, with more than 0.5% in the top ten. Material for sequencing was memory CD4+ T cells from PBMCs. Receptors were obtained from a man between 18 and 29 years old in good health. Some clones in this sample may be carry-over from other donors' samples. Both conserved end residues are trimmed from each CDR3. Fields, in order: J gene, V gene, CDR3 protein.

j_call: TRBJ2-4
v_call: TRBV7-2
cdr3_aa: ASSLRDYIQY

j_call: TRBJ2-5
v_call: TRBV11-2
cdr3_aa: ASSLGTSGRGETQY

j_call: TRBJ2-5
v_call: TRBV6-1
cdr3_aa: ASSGWARSGSQY

j_call: TRBJ1-2
v_call: TRBV29-1
cdr3_aa: SVDQASPYGYT

j_call: TRBJ1-5
v_call: TRBV28
cdr3_aa: ASSSYTGHPNS

j_call: TRBJ1-2
v_call: TRBV19
cdr3_aa: ASNAVAGYGYT

j_call: TRBJ2-7
v_call: TRBV6-1
cdr3_aa: ASTQIGLYYEQY

j_call: TRBJ2-5
v_call: TRBV5-1
cdr3_aa: ASSPRDLQETQY

j_call: TRBJ2-5
v_call: TRBV7-3
cdr3_aa: ASSLTGSGRETQY

j_call: TRBJ2-7
v_call: TRBV2
cdr3_aa: ASSEYRIYDNEQY

j_call: TRBJ2-4
v_call: TRBV5-8
cdr3_aa: ASSLGTMDIQY

j_call: TRBJ1-1
v_call: TRBV4-2
cdr3_aa: ASSQVGPTGDTEAF

j_call: TRBJ2-5
v_call: TRBV28
cdr3_aa: ASSFYRALGETQY

j_call: TRBJ2-7
v_call: TRBV6-5
cdr3_aa: ASSSLGGARGEQY

j_call: TRBJ2-7
v_call: TRBV5-4
cdr3_aa: ASSLDPISEQY

j_call: TRBJ2-5
v_call: TRBV6-6
cdr3_aa: ASSRGQETQY

j_call: TRBJ1-2
v_call: TRBV21-1
cdr3_aa: ASSLPGDQNYGYT

j_call: TRBJ2-7
v_call: TRBV28
cdr3_aa: ASSLGGALVEQY

j_call: TRBJ1-5
v_call: TRBV25-1
cdr3_aa: ASSTGNNQPQH

j_call: TRBJ1-1
v_call: TRBV10-3
cdr3_aa: AITEERSTEAF

j_call: TRBJ2-5
v_call: TRBV2
cdr3_aa: ASNSGTSGKTQY

j_call: TRBJ1-2
v_call: TRBV2
cdr3_aa: ASSEEGDGYT

j_call: TRBJ1-1
v_call: TRBV28
cdr3_aa: ASITGAMNTEAF

j_call: TRBJ2-1
v_call: TRBV7-3
cdr3_aa: ASSPGSSYNEQF

j_call: TRBJ2-5
v_call: TRBV7-3
cdr3_aa: ASSFLAGEETQY

j_call: TRBJ2-7
v_call: TRBV7-8
cdr3_aa: ASSSSGGTGRAEQY

j_call: TRBJ2-6
v_call: TRBV28
cdr3_aa: ASSPTGSGANVLT

j_call: TRBJ2-1
v_call: TRBV5-1
cdr3_aa: ASSPGQGYNEQF

j_call: TRBJ2-2
v_call: TRBV5-1
cdr3_aa: ASSLDNPNTGELF

j_call: TRBJ2-3
v_call: TRBV27
cdr3_aa: ASSPMLAKTDTQY

j_call: TRBJ2-7
v_call: TRBV21-1
cdr3_aa: ASSKEAVRPDDRYEQY

j_call: TRBJ2-5
v_call: TRBV7-2
cdr3_aa: ASSLFGQQETQY

j_call: TRBJ2-2
v_call: TRBV7-2
cdr3_aa: ASSLLKSGRPGELF

j_call: TRBJ2-7
v_call: TRBV18
cdr3_aa: ASSPPSGYYEQY

j_call: TRBJ2-5
v_call: TRBV6-5
cdr3_aa: ASSSTTSGPGTQY

j_call: TRBJ2-5
v_call: TRBV4-1
cdr3_aa: ASSHRTGGGQETQY

j_call: TRBJ2-7
v_call: TRBV2
cdr3_aa: ASSEDRGYEQY

j_call: TRBJ2-1
v_call: TRBV5-1
cdr3_aa: ASSYLAGEAYNEQF

j_call: TRBJ2-2
v_call: TRBV28
cdr3_aa: ATQRLENTGELF

j_call: TRBJ2-1
v_call: TRBV7-3
cdr3_aa: ASSLKSLAGEVGNEQF

j_call: TRBJ2-3
v_call: TRBV7-3
cdr3_aa: ASSLTVAGSTDTQY

j_call: TRBJ2-3
v_call: TRBV11-2
cdr3_aa: ASSYRAFGDTQY

j_call: TRBJ1-1
v_call: TRBV2
cdr3_aa: ASGSEGTEAF

j_call: TRBJ1-1
v_call: TRBV6-1
cdr3_aa: ASSDPYSNGNTEAF